The 3 T cell receptor beta chains reported below all come from one sample, sequenced in a study of cytomegalovirus exposure and HLA in healthy donors. Generated by immunoSEQ multiplex PCR, the TCRdb table keeps only in-frame clones and is missing some. There are about 200,000 clones in the sample; 83% occur only once, and roughly 6% lies in the top ten. The sample comprised PBMCs. The receptors derive from a woman aged 18-29 years in good health and CMV-seronegative.

The chain links TRBV30 to TRBJ1-2; D ambiguous. The CDR3 runs to 12 residues. The V gene lost 2 bases and the J gene lost 8 bases, with 12 bases spanning the gap. The V gene's germline CDR1 is GTSNPN and CDR2 SVGIG (reference sequence). Here the CDR3 DNA reads TGTGCCTGGAGTTTGGGTATGGAGGGCTACACCTTC. It yields the protein CAWSLGMEGYTF. Together with reference TRBV30 and TRBJ1-2, the CDR3 gives the full variable domain: SQTIHQWPATLVQPVGSPLSLECTVEGTSNPNLYWYRQAAGRGLQLLFYSVGIGQISSEVPQNLSASRPQDRQFILSSKKLLLSDSGFYLCAWSLGMEGYTFGSGTRLTVV.

This sequence joins TRBV15 and TRBJ2-7; D is tentatively TRBD1 or TRBD2 (5 bases each). Germline V gene lookup returns CDR1 LNHNV and CDR2 YYDKDF (reference sequence). This CDR3 is 19 amino acids long. The V end lost 0 bases, the J end lost 1 base, and 22 bases lay between the germline ends. The CDR3 DNA is TGTGCCACCAGCAGAGATCAGAGGGGCAGCTTATATCCGTCCTACGAGCAGTACTTC. Encoded protein: CATSRDQRGSLYPSYEQYF. Looking up the rest from reference TRBV15 and TRBJ2-7 gives the full variable domain: DAMVIQNPRYQVTQFGKPVTLSCSQTLNHNVMYWYQQKSSQAPKLLFHYYDKDFNNEADTPDNFQSRRPNTSFCFLDIRSPGLGDTAMYLCATSRDQRGSLYPSYEQYFGPGTRLTVT.

The chain uses TRBV7-8 and TRBJ1-2, with D unclear. The CDR3 is 14 residues long. V gave up 1 base and J gave up 2 bases, with 8 bases separating them. Germline CDR1 is SGHVS and CDR2 is FQNEAQ. This chain's CDR3 is CASSLDSANYGYTF. The DNA for the CDR3 is TGTGCCAGCAGCTTAGACAGCGCAAACTATGGCTACACCTTC.